This T cell receptor (beta chain) was obtained from a study of blood T cell repertoires in COVID-19. Study at large: The cDNA or gDNA used as material had been derived from T cells, B-cell-depleted T cells, or PBMCs.

Study processing details: Reference gene primer amplification yielded estimated nucleated cell counts. Some clones are missing from TCRdb's copy, which holds only in-frame ones; the method was immunoSEQ multiplex PCR. The DNA gave D and trimming, while V, J and clone size come from that table. The sample has 200,000 to 300,000 clones, approximately 85% seen once. The CDR3 has 12 residues. Germline V gives CDR1 SNHLY, CDR2 FYNNEI. The V and J ends lost 8 bases and 5 bases respectively, with 13 bases between them. The material sequenced was peripheral blood. The chain has TRBV2 and TRBJ2-7; maybe TRBD1 (5 bases). This receptor was identified in a woman aged 55-70 years with active or convalescent COVID-19. In DNA form, the CDR3 reads TGTGCCAGCGGGGCGTTTCGGGACGAGCAGTACTTC. Translating gives CASGAFRDEQYF.